The text below deals with one T cell receptor (beta chain). Its antigen remains unidentified. This record belongs to a study of regulatory T cells in long-lasting Graves disease. Study-level points and caveats: When disease was persistent, TRBV28, TRBJ1-2 and TRBJ2-5 were the favored segments.

Time point indicated: persistent/refractory GD, antithyroid drugs over 5 years with positive TRAb. The TCR library was prepared using RNA isolated from PBMCs. By American Thyroid Association guidelines, Graves' disease was diagnosed in the cohort. V was shortened by 5 bases and J by 5 bases, with 10 bases between the two germline ends. Germline values: CDR1 SGHVS, CDR2 FNYEAQ. This CDR3 is built from 12 residues. iRepertoire HTBI primers and Arm-PCR of CDR3 regions built TCR beta libraries. TCRdb independently ran MiXCR on the multiplex PCR reads; one entry per CDR3 protein. The sample lists around 300,000 distinct CDR3 sequences; 20% to 25% were seen once.

This material consisted of peripheral blood mononuclear cells (PBMCs), taken when the disease was refractory, from a patient treated with antithyroid drugs. This chain connects TRBV7-6 to TRBJ2-7; D may be TRBD1 (5 bases). The clonotype originates from a female donor with Graves disease. The CDR3, as DNA: TGTGCCAGCAGCACTTCAGGGAACGAGCAGTACTTC. Encoded protein: CASSTSGNEQYF.